The clone carrying this TCR beta chain was seen a single time. Its matching antigen is unknown. This entry comes from a study of T cell responses to AZD1222 COVID-19 vaccine. Findings of the study overall: Just a handful of AZD1222 recipients were seropositive at baseline.

Produced via immunoSEQ multiplex PCR; TCRdb's table is partial and in-frame only. In the table there are 130,000 or so clones, 90% of which are singletons. CDR3 size: 14 residues. Trimming stripped 0 bases from V and 4 bases from J, with 10 bases between. CDR1 is MNHEY, CDR2 SMNVEV, per germline (reference sequence). The chain has TRBV27 and TRBJ2-7; D uncertain. The sequencing here drew on peripheral blood, taken on day 0 of AZD1222 vaccination. The source of this sequence is an adult in good health. The CDR3 spells CASSLSSIGYEQYF. CDR3 sequence (DNA): TGTGCCAGCAGTTTATCTTCTATCGGGTACGAGCAGTACTTC.